This T cell receptor (beta chain) was retrieved from a study of cytomegalovirus exposure and HLA in healthy donors. General study results and limits: Exclusion as indistinguishable affected some V segments, including TRBV6-2 and TRBV6-3. At a 0.05 false discovery rate, a later analysis found around 15,000 TCR beta sequences to be associated with HLA alleles.

The PCR was carried out with 60 Vbeta primers and 13 Jbeta primers. Clones were sequenced by immunoSEQ multiplex PCR, and TCRdb holds only the in-frame ones, with some missing. The top ten clones hold about 0.5% of a sample with hundreds of thousands of clones, around four fifths of them seen once. This clone was observed a few times. Its antigen is not known. CDR3 length equals 14 residues. V lost 7 bases, J lost 4 bases, and 6 bases stayed unmatched. CDR1 is PRHDT and CDR2 is FYEKMQ in the germline V gene (reference sequence). The chain carries TRBV13 and TRBJ2-1; 8 bases line up with TRBD2. The clonotype originates from a boy younger than 18 in good health and CMV-seronegative. Sequenced sample: PBMCs. The CDR3 DNA reads TGTGCCAGCAATGGTGCGGGGGGTTACAATGAGCAGTTCTTC. Translating it yields CASNGAGGYNEQFF.